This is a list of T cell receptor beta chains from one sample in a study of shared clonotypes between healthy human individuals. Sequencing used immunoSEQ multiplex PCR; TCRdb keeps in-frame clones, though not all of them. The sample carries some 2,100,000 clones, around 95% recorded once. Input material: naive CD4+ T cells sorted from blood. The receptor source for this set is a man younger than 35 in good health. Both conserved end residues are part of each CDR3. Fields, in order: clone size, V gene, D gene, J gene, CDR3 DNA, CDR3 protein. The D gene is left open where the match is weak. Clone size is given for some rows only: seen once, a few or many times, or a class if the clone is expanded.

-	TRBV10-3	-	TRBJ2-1	TGTGCCATCGGTTTAGGGACGGATGAGCAGTTCTTC	CAIGLGTDEQFF
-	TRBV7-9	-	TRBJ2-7	TGTGCCAGCAGCTTCAGGGTTCTTTCCCCCTCCGAGCAGTACTTC	CASSFRVLSPSEQYF
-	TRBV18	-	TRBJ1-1	TGTGCCAGCTCACAGCCCCTCGGGAACACTGAAGCTTTCTTT	CASSQPLGNTEAFF
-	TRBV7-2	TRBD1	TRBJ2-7	TGTGCCAGCAGCTTGAATCCGGGACAGGTGGACGAGCAGTACTTC	CASSLNPGQVDEQYF
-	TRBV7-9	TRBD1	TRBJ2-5	TGTGCCAGCAGCTCCCACAGGGGTCGAGAGACCCAGTACTTC	CASSSHRGRETQYF
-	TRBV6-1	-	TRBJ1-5	TGTGCCAGCAGTGAAATGTTGGGCGGCCATCCCCTAAATCAGCCCCAGCATTTT	CASSEMLGGHPLNQPQHF
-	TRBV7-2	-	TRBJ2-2	TGTGCCAGCAGCATTACAAGACTCCCCCTCGCCGGGGAGCTGTTTTTT	CASSITRLPLAGELFF
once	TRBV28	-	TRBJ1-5	TGTGCCAGCAGTTTCCTGACAGAGACCCAGCCCCAGCATTTT	CASSFLTETQPQHF
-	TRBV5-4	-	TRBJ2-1	TGTGCCAGCAGCTTGGAGTCAGTCTCATCCTACAATGAGCAGTTCTTC	CASSLESVSSYNEQFF
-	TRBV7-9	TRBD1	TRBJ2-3	TGTGCCAGCAGCTTGGGACCGGACAGGGGTCGCACAGATACGCAGTATTTT	CASSLGPDRGRTDTQYF
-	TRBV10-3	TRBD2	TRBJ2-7	TGTGCCATCAAGGGGACTAGCTACGAGCAGTACTTC	CAIKGTSYEQYF
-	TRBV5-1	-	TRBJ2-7	TGCGCCAGCAGCTTGGCCGTAGGGAGCTCCTACGAGCAGTACTTC	CASSLAVGSSYEQYF
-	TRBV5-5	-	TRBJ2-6	TGTGCCAGCAGCCCATACAGGGCTCCCGCTGGGGCCAACGTCCTGACTTTC	CASSPYRAPAGANVLTF
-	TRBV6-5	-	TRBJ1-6	TGTGCCAGCGGCAGAGTGGGATATAATTCACCCCTCCACTTT	CASGRVGYNSPLHF
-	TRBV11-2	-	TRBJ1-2	TGTGCCAGCAGCACCCAGCCCGGATATGGCTACACCTTC	CASSTQPGYGYTF
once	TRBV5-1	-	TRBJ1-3	TGCGCCAGCAGCCTTCCGACTGGCTCTGGAAACACCATATATTTT	CASSLPTGSGNTIYF
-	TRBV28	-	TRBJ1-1	TGTGCCAGCAGTTCCCATCCCACGGTCTCGGGCACTGAAGCTTTCTTT	CASSSHPTVSGTEAFF
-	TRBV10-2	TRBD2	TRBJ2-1	TGCGCCAGCAATATGATAGCGGGAGGGGATGAGCAGTTCTTC	CASNMIAGGDEQFF
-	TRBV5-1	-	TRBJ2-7	TGCGCCAGCAGCTTGCGCGGGTGGGAGCAGTACTTC	CASSLRGWEQYF
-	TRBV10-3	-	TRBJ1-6	TGTGCCATCAGGCAGGGGAGCTCCTATAATTCACCCCTCCACTTT	CAIRQGSSYNSPLHF
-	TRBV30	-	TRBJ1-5	TGTGCCTGGAGCGTAACGTCCATCTCCGGTCAGCCCCAGCATTTT	CAWSVTSISGQPQHF
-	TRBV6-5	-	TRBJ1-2	TGTGCCAGCAGTTATTTAGGACAAAAATATGGCTACACCTTC	CASSYLGQKYGYTF
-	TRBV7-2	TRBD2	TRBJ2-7	TGTGCCAGCAGCACCTCCGGGACTAGCGGAGACACCTACGAGCAGTACTTC	CASSTSGTSGDTYEQYF
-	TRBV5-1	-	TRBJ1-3	TGCGCCAGCAGCGCGGATGGGGTAGCTGGAAACACCATATATTTT	CASSADGVAGNTIYF
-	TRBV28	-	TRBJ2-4	TGTGCCAGCAGTTTGAAGGGGTCGGCCAGAAACATTCAGTACTTC	CASSLKGSARNIQYF
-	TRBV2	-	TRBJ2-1	TGTGCCAGCAGTGAGTGGCGGTCCACCTACAATGAGCAGTTCTTC	CASSEWRSTYNEQFF
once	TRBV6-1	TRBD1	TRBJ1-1	TGTGCCAGCAGTGACAGGGGGGGCACTGAAGCTTTCTTT	CASSDRGGTEAFF
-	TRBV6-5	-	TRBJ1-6	TGTGCCAGCAGTTATAGCTTACTCTCCTATAATTCACCCCTCCACTTT	CASSYSLLSYNSPLHF
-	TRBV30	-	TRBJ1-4	TGTGCCTGGAGTGCCCGGGAAAAACTGTTTTTT	CAWSAREKLFF
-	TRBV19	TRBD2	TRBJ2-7	TGTGCCAGTAGTAGACTAGCGGGAGAGGGGGAGCAGTACTTC	CASSRLAGEGEQYF
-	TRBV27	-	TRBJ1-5	TGTGCCAGCAGGTTCACGGGGGCTGCGAGGGGCAATCAGCCCCAGCATTTT	CASRFTGAARGNQPQHF
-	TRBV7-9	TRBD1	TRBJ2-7	TGTGCCAGCAGCTTAGGACGGGGGACAGGGGTCCCCTACGAGCAGTACTTC	CASSLGRGTGVPYEQYF
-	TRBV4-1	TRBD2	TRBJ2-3	TGCGCCAGCAGCGTCGGAGGGAGGGGAAGCACAGATACGCAGTATTTT	CASSVGGRGSTDTQYF